The 27 T cell receptor beta chains reported below all come from one sample, sequenced in a study of shared clonotypes between healthy human individuals (dated by TCRdb to about 2020). The library was obtained by the immunoSEQ multiplex PCR assay. Here the immuneACCESS table is served through TCRdb, limited to in-frame sequences with V and J called. Missing clones are a known gap in these copies; in checked studies unresolved V genes cover under half, and the rest lacks a known reason. Within this sample are roughly 2.2 million clones, with 85% to 95% of them counted one time only. The ten most abundant clones make up 0.39% of the sample. The sequencing sample was made of naive CD4+ T cells from PBMCs. This sample's cell subset or site label indicates: CD45RA+ positively selected. Receptors were obtained from a man aged 18 to 30 in good health. Some clones in this sample may be carry-over from other donors' samples.

This sequence joins TRBV2 and TRBJ1-1, with 7 bases matching TRBD1. Germline CDR1 reads SNHLY; CDR2 reads FYNNEI. The V and J ends lost 11 bases and 4 bases, in that order; junction bases with no gene match: 13. The CDR3 length is 14 residues. The CDR3 bases are TGTGCCGATGCCGGGACAGCACTATTCACTGAAGCTTTCTTT. Translated, it gives CADAGTALFTEAFF.

The genes are TRBV7-3 and TRBJ2-3; D remains unclear. The germline CDR1 and CDR2 sequences are SGHTA and FQGTGA. Deletions cut 4 bases from V and 2 bases from J, with 19 bases between. CDR3 length: 17 amino acids. For the CDR3, the DNA is TGTGCCAGCAGCTCTCCGGAAGGGTGGTGGACCACAGATACGCAGTATTTT. It translates to CASSSPEGWWTTDTQYF.

V is TRBV9 and J is TRBJ2-2; no clear D gene. Germline CDR1 reads SGDLS; CDR2 reads YYNGEE. Trimming cost V 0 bases and J 3 bases, with 12 bases left between them. The CDR3 length is 16 residues. The CDR3 region is CASSVVARPDTGELFF. The CDR3 DNA is TGTGCCAGCAGCGTAGTCGCGCGTCCCGACACCGGGGAGCTGTTTTTT.

This rearrangement joins TRBV9 to TRBJ1-2, with D maybe TRBD1 (5 bases). Germline V CDR1 and CDR2: SGDLS, YYNGEE. The germline V and J ends were trimmed by 3 bases and 6 bases, with 18 bases remaining between them. The CDR3 is made up of 15 amino acids. For the CDR3, the DNA is TGTGCCAGCAGCGCCCCGACAGAAGCGGAAAATGGCTACACCTTC. This translates into CASSAPTEAENGYTF.

The rearrangement joins TRBV11-2 to TRBJ2-3, with D unresolved. Trimming took 0 bases from V and 9 from J, leaving 10 bases between them. The CDR3 is 13 residues long. Germline V CDR1 and CDR2: SGHAT, FQNNGV. The CDR3 reads CASSLDNGITQYF. In DNA form, the CDR3 reads TGTGCCAGCAGCTTAGATAATGGGATAACGCAGTATTTT.

This clone was seen once. The V call is TRBV5-4, the J call TRBJ2-7; 8 nucleotides line up with TRBD1. V gave up 3 bases and J gave up 6 bases; unmatched junction bases: 11. Germline CDR1 reads SGHNT; CDR2 reads YYREEE (reference sequence). The CDR3 covers 15 residues. CDR3 in amino acids: CASSSFNLTGGEQYF. The CDR3 DNA sequence: TGTGCCAGCAGCTCATTCAATCTCACAGGGGGCGAGCAGTACTTC.

This clone is a singleton in its sample. The gene calls are TRBV25-1 and TRBJ1-5; the match to TRBD1 covers 7 bases. The trim removed 5 bases at V and 2 bases at J, leaving 3 bases unmatched. The CDR3 extends over 14 amino acids. Per the germline V gene, CDR1 is MGHDK and CDR2 is SYGVNS. CDR3 nucleotides: TGTGCCAGCAGTCTTACAGGGGGCAATCAGCCCCAGCATTTT. It is translated as CASSLTGGNQPQHF.

Points on this clone: This specimen includes other DNA sequences encoding the same CDR3. This chain links TRBV2 with TRBJ2-7; D is perhaps TRBD1 (6 bases). The CDR3 length is 13 residues. Germline CDR1 SNHLY, CDR2 FYNNEI. The germline V and J ends were trimmed by 3 bases and 6 bases, with 12 bases remaining between them. The CDR3 here is CASSDRGLGEQYF. Here the CDR3 DNA reads TGTGCCAGCAGTGACAGGGGTTTGGGCGAGCAGTACTTC.

The chain is built from TRBV7-5 and TRBJ1-1. TRBV7-5 counts as a pseudogene. This CDR3 is built from 12 residues. The CDR3 nucleotides read TGTGTCAGAATGCGGGGCCCCAGGGGAGCTTTCTTT. The encoded protein is CVRMRGPRGAFF.

This clone was detected only a few times. The same CDR3 is also encoded by other DNA sequences in this sample. The J gene is TRBJ1-3, the V gene TRBV5-1; D not certain. This CDR3 has 14 residues. The germline V and J ends were trimmed by 1 base and 0 bases, with 5 bases remaining between them. The germline gives CDR1 SGHRS, CDR2 YFSETQ. CDR3 nucleotide sequence: TGCGCCAGCAGCTTGTCAGGCTCTGGAAACACCATATATTTT. Protein sequence: CASSLSGSGNTIYF.

This clone has only one observation. The chain links TRBV30 to TRBJ2-7; D perhaps matches TRBD1 (6 bases). Trimming removed 0 bases from V and 5 bases from J, with 17 bases in between. CDR3 length: 15 residues. The germline V gene encodes CDR1 GTSNPN and CDR2 SVGIG (reference sequence). DNA of the CDR3: TGTGCCTGGAGTGTTCAATTAATCAGGGGAAACGAGCAGTACTTC. It encodes CAWSVQLIRGNEQYF.

The chain combines TRBV5-6 with TRBJ1-1; 8 bases map to TRBD1. The CDR3 has 15 residues. Trimming removed 4 bases from V and 6 bases from J; junction bases left unmatched: 11. The germline V gene encodes CDR1 SGHDT and CDR2 YYEEEE. The CDR3 protein is CASSPRTGKSPEAFF. DNA for the CDR3: TGTGCCAGCAGCCCTCGGACAGGGAAGAGCCCTGAAGCTTTCTTT.

This clone was seen once. This chain links TRBV25-1 with TRBJ1-2, with D perhaps matching TRBD1 (5 bases). From germline, CDR1 is MGHDK and CDR2 SYGVNS. The CDR3 is made up of 16 amino acids. V was trimmed by 6 bases and J by 4 bases, leaving 21 bases between them. CDR3: CASRGTSPRASYGYTF. The CDR3 DNA is TGTGCCAGCAGGGGGACTTCTCCCAGGGCCTCCTATGGCTACACCTTC.

The chain carries TRBV5-1 and TRBJ2-2; D gene unclear. The length of the CDR3 is 16 residues. Per germline, CDR1 SGHRS and CDR2 YFSETQ. Trimming left V 0 bases short and J 3 bases short, with 12 bases between. The CDR3 region has the DNA TGCGCCAGCAGCTTGGCCATAGAGGCCTACACCGGGGAGCTGTTTTTT. Protein sequence: CASSLAIEAYTGELFF.

V usage is TRBV12-1 and J usage is TRBJ2-4. TRBV12-1 counts as a pseudogene. This CDR3 is built from 16 residues. The CDR3 sequence: CASSFIPPRAKNIQYF. In nucleotides, the CDR3 is TGTGCCAGCAGCTTTATTCCCCCAAGGGCCAAAAACATTCAGTACTTC.

As for this clone: In the same sample, other DNA sequences code for this CDR3. The J gene is TRBJ2-7, the V gene TRBV5-1, with 8 positions matching TRBD2. V lost 1 base and J lost 4; bases outside the gene matches: 4. Germline lookup yields CDR1 SGHRS and CDR2 YFSETQ. CDR3 length: 14 residues. CDR3 nucleotide sequence: TGCGCCAGCAGCTTGAGCGGGAGTGGGTACGAGCAGTACTTC. Residues: CASSLSGSGYEQYF.

The V gene is TRBV11-2, the J gene TRBJ1-2, with D uncertain. Germline V gene lookup returns CDR1 SGHAT and CDR2 FQNNGV. With 4 bases removed from V and 5 bases from J, the gap between germline ends came to 5 bases. This CDR3 spans 11 amino acids. This CDR3 reads CASSWYYGYTF. The DNA of the CDR3 is TGTGCCAGCAGCTGGTATTATGGCTACACCTTC.

Concerning this clone: Other DNA sequences in the same sample also yield this CDR3. The chain couples TRBV27 to TRBJ2-7; D is undetermined. Trimming cost V 4 bases and J 0 bases, with 7 bases left between them. This CDR3 has 13 residues. Germline lookup yields CDR1 MNHEY and CDR2 SMNVEV (reference sequence). In nucleotides, the CDR3 is TGTGCCAGCAGTTCAGGAGACTCCTACGAGCAGTACTTC. Translating gives CASSSGDSYEQYF.

The chain uses TRBV6-6 and TRBJ1-6; D is uncertain. The V and J ends lost 5 bases and 7 bases respectively, with 9 bases between them. The germline CDR1 and CDR2 sequences are MNHNY and SVGAGI (reference sequence). The CDR3 contains 13 residues. CDR3 bases: TGTGCCAGCAGTCGCCCCGCGAATTCACCCCTCCACTTT. Translating gives CASSRPANSPLHF.

This chain joins TRBV29-1 and TRBJ2-1; 14 bases are a match to TRBD2. Germline V gene data show CDR1 as SQVTM and CDR2 as ANQGSEA. Trimming at V came to 6 bases and at J to 8 bases, leaving 6 bases not matched to a gene. There are 14 residues in the CDR3. Here the CDR3 reads CSVVTSGRADEQFF. CDR3 nucleotides: TGCAGCGTGGTGACTAGCGGGAGGGCCGATGAGCAGTTCTTC.

The chain links TRBV19 to TRBJ2-7; D remains ambiguous. CDR3 length: 16 residues. Germline-derived CDR1 and CDR2 are LNHDA and SQIVND (reference sequence). Between the trimmed V and J ends, which lost 6 bases and 5 bases, there was a span of 23 bases. DNA for the CDR3: TGTGCCAGTAGCCAAAGCCCGACGCCCAGTAAGAACGAGCAGTACTTC. Protein product: CASSQSPTPSKNEQYF.

This clone was picked up one time. This chain joins TRBV30 and TRBJ2-3; tentatively, D is TRBD2 (5 bases). The CDR3 spans 12 residues. The germline V gene encodes CDR1 GTSNPN and CDR2 SVGIG (reference sequence). Deletions cut 0 bases from V and 7 bases from J, with 8 bases between. The CDR3 sequence: CAWSVRGNTQYF. CDR3 bases: TGTGCCTGGAGTGTACGGGGAAATACGCAGTATTTT.

The chain uses TRBV29-1 and TRBJ1-5; no firm D call. The CDR3 runs 13 residues. V lost 6 bases to trimming and J lost 1 base, with 10 bases between them. Germline CDR1 reads SQVTM; CDR2 reads ANQGSEA. This CDR3 is CSVGSPSNQPQHF. The CDR3 region has the DNA TGCAGCGTCGGGAGCCCCAGCAATCAGCCCCAGCATTTT.

CDR3 sequence: CASSFWVAVRTLSSYNEQFF. The CDR3, as DNA: TGTGCCAGCAGTTTTTGGGTCGCCGTCCGGACTTTATCCTCCTACAATGAGCAGTTCTTC. V and J are TRBV28 and TRBJ2-1; D might be TRBD2 (5 bases). This CDR3 is 20 amino acids long. Germline-derived CDR1 and CDR2 are MDHEN and SYDVKM. Trimming took 3 bases from V and 0 from J, leaving 24 bases between them.

In its sample, this clone was seen once. This rearrangement joins TRBV13 to TRBJ1-1; D not resolved. V was cut by 2 bases and J by 6 bases, with 13 bases left in between. The CDR3 contains 14 residues. The V gene's germline CDR1 is PRHDT and CDR2 FYEKMQ (reference sequence). For the CDR3, the DNA is TGTGCCAGCAGCTTAAGAGGGAGAAGGCCTGAAGCTTTCTTT. Translated: CASSLRGRRPEAFF.

A single count supports this clone. The chain has TRBV9 and TRBJ2-3, with 7 nucleotides matching TRBD2. V was clipped by 4 bases and J by 4 bases; unmatched bases: 3. The germline V gene encodes CDR1 SGDLS and CDR2 YYNGEE. The CDR3 spans 13 residues. The CDR3 here is CASSPSGADTQYF. The DNA for the CDR3 is TGTGCCAGCAGCCCCAGCGGGGCAGATACGCAGTATTTT.

The rearrangement uses TRBV7-2 and TRBJ2-1; 12 nucleotides agree with TRBD2. CDR1 and CDR2 from the germline V gene are SGHTA and FQGNSA. J gave up 8 bases and V 1 base, and 3 bases lay outside the gene matches. The CDR3 is made up of 15 amino acids. In nucleotides, the CDR3 is TGTGCCAGCAGCTTAGGGACTAGCGGGAATCATGAGCAGTTCTTC. Residues: CASSLGTSGNHEQFF.